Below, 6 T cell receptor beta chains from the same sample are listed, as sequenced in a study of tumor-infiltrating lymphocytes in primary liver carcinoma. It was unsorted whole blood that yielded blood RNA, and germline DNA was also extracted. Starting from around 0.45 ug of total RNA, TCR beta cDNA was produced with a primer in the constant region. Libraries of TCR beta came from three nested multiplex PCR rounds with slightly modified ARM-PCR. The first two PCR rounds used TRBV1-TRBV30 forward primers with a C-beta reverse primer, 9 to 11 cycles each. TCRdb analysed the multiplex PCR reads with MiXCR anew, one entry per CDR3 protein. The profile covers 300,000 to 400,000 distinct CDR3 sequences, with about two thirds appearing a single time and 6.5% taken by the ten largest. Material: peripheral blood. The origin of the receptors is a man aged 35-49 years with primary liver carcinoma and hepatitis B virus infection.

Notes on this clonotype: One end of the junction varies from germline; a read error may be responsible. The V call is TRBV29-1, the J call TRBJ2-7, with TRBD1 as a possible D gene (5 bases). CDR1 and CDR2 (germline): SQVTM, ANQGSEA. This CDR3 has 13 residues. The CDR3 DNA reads TGCAGCGTTGAACAGGACAATTCCTACGGGCAGTACTTC. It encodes CSVEQDNSYGQYF.

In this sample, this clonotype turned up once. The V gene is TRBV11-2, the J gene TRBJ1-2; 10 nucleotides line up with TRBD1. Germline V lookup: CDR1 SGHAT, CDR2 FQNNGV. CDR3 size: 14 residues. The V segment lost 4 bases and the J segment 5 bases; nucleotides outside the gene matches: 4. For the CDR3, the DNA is TGTGCCAGCAGCTCTCGACAGGGGGCATATGGCTACACCTTC. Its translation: CASSSRQGAYGYTF.

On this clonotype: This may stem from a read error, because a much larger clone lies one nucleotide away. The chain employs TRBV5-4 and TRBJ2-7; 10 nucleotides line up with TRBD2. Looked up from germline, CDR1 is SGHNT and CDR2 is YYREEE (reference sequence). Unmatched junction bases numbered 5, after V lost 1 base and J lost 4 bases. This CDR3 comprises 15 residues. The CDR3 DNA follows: TGTGCCAGCAGCTTGTCTAGCGGGAGTGGGTACGAGCAGTACTTC. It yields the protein CASSLSSGSGYEQYF.

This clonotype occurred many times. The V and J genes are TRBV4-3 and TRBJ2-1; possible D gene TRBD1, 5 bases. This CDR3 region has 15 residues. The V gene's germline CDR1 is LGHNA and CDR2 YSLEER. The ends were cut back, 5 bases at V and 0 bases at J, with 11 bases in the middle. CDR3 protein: CASSEGVSSYNEQFF. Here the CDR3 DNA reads TGCGCCAGCAGCGAAGGGGTTAGCTCCTACAATGAGCAGTTCTTC.

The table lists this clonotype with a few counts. The CDR3 sequence is CASSQYNSPLHF. The CDR3 nucleotides read TGTGCCAGCAGCCAATATAATTCACCCCTCCACTTT. The genes are TRBV5-4 and TRBJ1-6; D is unclear. The CDR3 totals 12 residues. The V gene's germline CDR1 is SGHNT and CDR2 YYREEE (reference sequence). V lost 4 bases and J 4 bases, leaving 3 bases between the germline ends.

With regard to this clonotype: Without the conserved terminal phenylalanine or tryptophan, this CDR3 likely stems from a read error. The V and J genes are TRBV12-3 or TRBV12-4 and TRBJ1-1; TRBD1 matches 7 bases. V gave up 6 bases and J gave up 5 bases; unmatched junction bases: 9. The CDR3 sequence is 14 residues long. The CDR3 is CASSPTGAFTEAFL. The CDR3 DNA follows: TGTGCCAGCAGCCCTACAGGGGCTTTTACTGAAGCTTTCTTA.